This TCR beta chain emerged from a study of immune heterogeneity within non-small cell lung tumors. At the level of the study: There was 1 tumor not otherwise specified, along with 10 to 11 non-squamous carcinomas and 4 squamous cell carcinomas.

In this sample, this clonotype turned up a few times. Its matching antigen is unknown. The starting template was genomic DNA from bulk tumor, about 600 ng per sample. Every primary tumor yielded several biopsies, spaced far apart, that were taken during surgery. Those enrolled were patients newly diagnosed with untreated non-small cell lung cancer and undergoing curative surgery. Donors comprised surgical patients with newly diagnosed non-small cell lung cancer, operated on with curative intent. Germline V gives CDR1 MGHDK, CDR2 SYGVNS. This CDR3 spans 15 amino acids. The V and J ends lost 1 base and 4 bases respectively, with 13 bases between them. It was with 32 V and 13 J primers that multiplex PCR amplified TCR beta CDR3. TCRdb analysed the multiplex PCR reads with MiXCR anew, one entry per CDR3 protein. The sample has around 19,000 distinct CDR3 sequences, about 30% seen once. Findings of the study overall: Identical dominant CDR3 beta clonotypes recurred among a patient's tumor sites, alongside site-unique high-frequency clones. Clonotypes of T-cell receptor beta found at high frequency were largely distinct between individual patients.

The sequenced sample consisted of lung tumor tissue. The V and J genes are TRBV25-1 and TRBJ1-2; the D gene is possibly TRBD1 (5 bases). This receptor was obtained from a man aged 35-49 years with non-small cell lung cancer. CDR3 loop: CASSEFGGGIYGYTF. The CDR3 bases are TGTGCCAGCAGTGAATTCGGTGGGGGGATCTATGGCTACACCTTC.